Listed below are T cell receptor beta chains from one sample, sequenced in a study of OX40 agonist ivuxolimab in advanced cancers. Method: immunoSEQ multiplex PCR; TCRdb's copy keeps in-frame clones and lacks some. Seen here are roughly 92,000 clones, less than 95% observed once, and the top ten hold approximately 9.3%. This material consisted of CD4+ or CD8+ T cells sorted from blood, taken in a trial of the OX40 agonist ivuxolimab. Receptor source: an adult with an advanced solid tumor such as melanoma, head and neck, liver or kidney cancer. CDR3s include the opening cysteine and the closing phenylalanine or tryptophan. D genes are given only for firm matches. Only some rows state a clone size, as once, few, many or a class for expanded clones.

>.|TRBJ2-7|TRBV14|once
TGTGCCAGCAGCCAAGTGTACCACGAGCAGTACTTC
CASSQVYHEQYF
>.|TRBJ2-6|TRBV7-2|.
TGTGCCAGCAGCTCTGCACTCCCTGGGGCCAACGTCCTGACTTTC
CASSSALPGANVLTF
>.|TRBJ2-2|TRBV4-2|.
TGTGCCAGCAGCCAAGATAGAGGGACCGGGGAGCTGTTTTTT
CASSQDRGTGELFF
>TRBD2|TRBJ2-6|TRBV14|.
TGTGCCAGCAGCCAAGGAGTGGAGCGGGGGTGGCCCCACTCTGGGGCCAACGTCCTGACTTTC
CASSQGVERGWPHSGANVLTF
>.|TRBJ1-1|TRBV21-1|.
TGTGCCAGCAGCAAAGACGACCGGGACAGGGCCAAGAAAATGAACACTGAAGCTTTCTTT
CASSKDDRDRAKKMNTEAFF
>.|TRBJ2-3|TRBV4-1|.
TGCGCCAGCAGCCCTCTCACAGGAACAGATACGCAGTATTTT
CASSPLTGTDTQYF
>TRBD1|TRBJ2-5|TRBV27|.
TGTGCCAGCGGCACTTTAACAGGGGACGGACAAGAGACCCAGTACTTC
CASGTLTGDGQETQYF
>.|TRBJ1-3|TRBV6-6|.
TGTGCCAGCAGCTTAATCGGTAGTGGAAACACCATATATTTT
CASSLIGSGNTIYF
>.|TRBJ1-1|TRBV10-1|.
TGCGCCAGCATGGGGGACGGCTGGAACACTGAAGCTTTCTTT
CASMGDGWNTEAFF
>.|TRBJ2-2|TRBV27|.
TGTGCCAGCATGACGGGGTACACCGGGGAGCTGTTTTTT
CASMTGYTGELFF
>.|TRBJ2-4|TRBV27|.
TGTGCCAGCAGTTCCAAGGGATATCAAAAAGGCATTCAGTACTTC
CASSSKGYQKGIQYF
>TRBD1|TRBJ1-5|TRBV2|.
TGTGCCAGCAGTGGACAGGGGGGCAATCAGCCCCAGCATTTT
CASSGQGGNQPQHF
>.|TRBJ1-1|TRBV5-1|once
TGCGCCAGCAGCTCCACAGGCCTCGCGAGCACTGAAGCTTTCTTT
CASSSTGLASTEAFF
>.|TRBJ1-1|TRBV7-3|.
TGTGCCAGCAGCTTCTTAGAAGGGACTGAAGCTTTCTTT
CASSFLEGTEAFF
>.|TRBJ2-1|TRBV7-7|.
TGTGCTAGCAGCCAACGGACGGGACCCTCCAATGAGCAGTTCTTC
CASSQRTGPSNEQFF
>.|TRBJ2-7|TRBV29-1|once
TGCAGCGTGGGGGTGGGGGTATCCTACGAGCAGTACTTC
CSVGVGVSYEQYF
>TRBD2|TRBJ2-3|TRBV4-1|.
TGCGCCAGCAGCCAAGATCTCCTAGCGGGTATACCAGATACGCAGTATTTT
CASSQDLLAGIPDTQYF
>TRBD1|TRBJ2-7|TRBV28|.
TGTGCCAGCAGCACGACAGGGGACCACGAGCAGTACTTC
CASSTTGDHEQYF
>.|TRBJ2-7|TRBV19|.
TGTGCCAGTAGTCCCCGCCGGGCGGACTCCTACGAGCAGTACTTC
CASSPRRADSYEQYF
>.|TRBJ2-7|TRBV19|.
TGTGCCAGTAGTACGGGGGTAGGTTACGAGCAGTACTTC
CASSTGVGYEQYF
>.|TRBJ2-2|TRBV27|.
TGTGCCAGCACACGGGGCACCGGGGAGCTGTTTTTT
CASTRGTGELFF
>TRBD1|TRBJ1-1|TRBV29-1|.
TGCAGCGTTGGGATAGGGGGCGCAGGGACTGAAGCTTTCTTT
CSVGIGGAGTEAFF
>.|TRBJ2-1|TRBV12-1|.
TGTGCCAGCAGATTAGGGAGAAAAAAAAATGAGCAGTTCTTC
CASRLGRKKNEQFF
>.|TRBJ1-2|TRBV2|.
TGTGCCAGCAGTGATGGCTACTATGGCTACACCTTC
CASSDGYYGYTF
>.|TRBJ1-4|TRBV5-1|.
TGCGCCAGCAGCCCGACGGTTCCTGAAAAACTGTTTTTT
CASSPTVPEKLFF
>TRBD2|TRBJ2-1|TRBV11-3|.
TGTGCCAGCAGCTTAGGGGCTAGCGGATACAATGAGCAGTTCTTC
CASSLGASGYNEQFF
>.|TRBJ2-1|TRBV4-2|.
TGTGCCAGCAGCCATAGCTACCCGGGACTGGCGAATGAGCAGTTCTTC
CASSHSYPGLANEQFF
>.|TRBJ1-4|TRBV5-4|.
TGTGCCAGCAGCTTGGATCGGACTAATGAAAAACTGTTTTTT
CASSLDRTNEKLFF
>.|TRBJ1-5|TRBV28|.
TGTGCCAGTGGCCCGCCGGGACGTAACCTTCAGCCCCAGCATTTT
CASGPPGRNLQPQHF
>.|TRBJ2-2|TRBV19|.
TGTGCCAGTAGTATAGGGACCGGGGAGCTGTTTTTT
CASSIGTGELFF
>.|TRBJ2-3|TRBV6-5|.
TGTGCCAGCAGTTACTCGGGCAGGCATAGCACAGATACGCAGTATTTT
CASSYSGRHSTDTQYF
>TRBD1|TRBJ2-3|TRBV7-9|.
TGTGCCAGCAGCTCGCCCACGGACAGGGTAGATACGCAGTATTTT
CASSSPTDRVDTQYF
>TRBD2|TRBJ2-1|TRBV7-9|.
TGTGCCAGCAGCTTGAGCGGGAGGGCCTCCTACAATGAGCAGTTCTTC
CASSLSGRASYNEQFF
>TRBD1|TRBJ2-7|TRBV6-6|.
TGTGCCAGCAGGCCCGACAGGGGCCCACCATTAGAGCAGTACTTC
CASRPDRGPPLEQYF
>TRBD2|TRBJ2-2|TRBV5-1|.
TGCGCCAGCAGCTACCTAGCGGGAGAGGCCGGGGAGCTGTTTTTT
CASSYLAGEAGELFF
>.|TRBJ2-4|TRBV27|.
TGTGCCAGCAAGGAGGGTGAGGGAAACATTCAGTACTTC
CASKEGEGNIQYF
>.|TRBJ2-3|TRBV11-2|.
TGTGCCAGCAGCTTAGATAGAATAACAGATACGCAGTATTTT
CASSLDRITDTQYF
>TRBD1|TRBJ1-1|TRBV28|few
TGTGCCAGCAGCTCCCCCGAGGGGGCCACTGAAGCTTTCTTT
CASSSPEGATEAFF
>.|TRBJ1-4|TRBV2|.
TGTGCCAGCAGTGACATGTTTTTGAAACTGTTTTTT
CASSDMFLKLFF
>.|TRBJ2-1|TRBV27|.
TGTGCCAGCAGAGCTACGCGACAAGGGATGAATGAGCAGTTCTTC
CASRATRQGMNEQFF
>.|TRBJ1-1|TRBV18|.
TGTGCCAGCTCCCCCGCGGGCGGGGGATGGAACACTGAAGCTTTCTTT
CASSPAGGGWNTEAFF